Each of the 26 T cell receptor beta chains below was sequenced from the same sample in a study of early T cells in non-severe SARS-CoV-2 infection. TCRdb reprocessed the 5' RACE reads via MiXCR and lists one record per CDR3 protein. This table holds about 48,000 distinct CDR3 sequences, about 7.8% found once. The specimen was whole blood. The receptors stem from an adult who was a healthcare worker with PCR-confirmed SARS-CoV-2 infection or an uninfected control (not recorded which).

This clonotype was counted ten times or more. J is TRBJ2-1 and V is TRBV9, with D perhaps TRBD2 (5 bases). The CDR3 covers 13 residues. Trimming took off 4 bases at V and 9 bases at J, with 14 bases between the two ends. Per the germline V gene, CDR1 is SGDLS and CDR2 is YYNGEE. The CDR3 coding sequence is TGTGCCAGCAGCACCTTTAACGGGGTTGAGCAGTTCTTC. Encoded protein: CASSTFNGVEQFF.

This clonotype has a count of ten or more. The CDR3 DNA reads as TGCAGTGCTAGAGATATGGTAGCGGGGTTGAATGAGCAGTTCTTC. Encoded protein: CSARDMVAGLNEQFF. The chain carries TRBV20-1 and TRBJ2-1; 8 bases map to TRBD2. V lost 0 bases, J lost 7 bases, and 8 bases stayed unmatched. Germline CDR1 reads DFQATT; CDR2 reads SNEGSKA (reference sequence). This CDR3 is built from 15 residues.

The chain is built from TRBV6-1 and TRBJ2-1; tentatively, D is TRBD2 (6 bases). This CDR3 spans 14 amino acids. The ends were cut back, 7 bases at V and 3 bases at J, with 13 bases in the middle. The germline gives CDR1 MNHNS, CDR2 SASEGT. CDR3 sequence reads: CASTTGLRYNEQFF. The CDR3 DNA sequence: TGTGCCAGCACTACGGGACTCCGCTACAATGAGCAGTTCTTC.

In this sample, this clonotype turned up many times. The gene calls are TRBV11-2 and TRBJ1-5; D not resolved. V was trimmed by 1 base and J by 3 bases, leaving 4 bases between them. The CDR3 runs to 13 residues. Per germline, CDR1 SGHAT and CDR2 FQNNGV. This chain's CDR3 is CASSLGINQPQHF. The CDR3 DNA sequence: TGTGCCAGCAGCTTAGGCATCAATCAGCCCCAGCATTTT.

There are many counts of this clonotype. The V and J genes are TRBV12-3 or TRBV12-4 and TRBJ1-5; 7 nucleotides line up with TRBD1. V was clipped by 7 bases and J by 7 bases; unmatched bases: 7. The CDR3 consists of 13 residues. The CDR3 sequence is CASTGQVGQPQHF. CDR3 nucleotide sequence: TGTGCCAGCACCGGACAGGTGGGCCAGCCCCAGCATTTT.

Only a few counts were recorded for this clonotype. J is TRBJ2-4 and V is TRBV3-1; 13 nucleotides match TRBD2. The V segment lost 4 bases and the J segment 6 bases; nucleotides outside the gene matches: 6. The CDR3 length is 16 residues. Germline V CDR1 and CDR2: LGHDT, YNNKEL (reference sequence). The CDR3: CASSRTSGGAGNIQYF. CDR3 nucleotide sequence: TGTGCCAGCAGCCGAACTAGCGGGGGGGCCGGAAACATTCAGTACTTC.

Here the CDR3 DNA reads TGCGCCAGCAGCCGGGACAACACCTACGAGCAGTACTTC. It encodes CASSRDNTYEQYF. V usage is TRBV5-1 and J usage is TRBJ2-7, with D perhaps TRBD1 (6 bases). V lost 4 bases, J lost 2 bases, and 10 bases lay in between. This CDR3 is built from 13 residues. CDR1 is SGHRS, CDR2 YFSETQ, per germline.

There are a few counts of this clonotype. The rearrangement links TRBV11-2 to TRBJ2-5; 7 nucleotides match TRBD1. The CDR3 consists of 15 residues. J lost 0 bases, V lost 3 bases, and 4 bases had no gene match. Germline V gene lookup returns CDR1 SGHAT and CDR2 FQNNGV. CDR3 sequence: CASSLTGQYQETQYF. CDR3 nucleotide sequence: TGTGCCAGCAGCTTGACGGGACAGTACCAAGAGACCCAGTACTTC.

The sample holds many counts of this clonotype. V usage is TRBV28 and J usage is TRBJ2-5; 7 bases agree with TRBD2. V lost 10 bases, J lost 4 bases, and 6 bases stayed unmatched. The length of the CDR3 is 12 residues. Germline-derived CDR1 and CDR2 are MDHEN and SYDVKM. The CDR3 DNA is TGTGCCACCAAGCGGGGTTCAGAGACCCAGTACTTC. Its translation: CATKRGSETQYF.

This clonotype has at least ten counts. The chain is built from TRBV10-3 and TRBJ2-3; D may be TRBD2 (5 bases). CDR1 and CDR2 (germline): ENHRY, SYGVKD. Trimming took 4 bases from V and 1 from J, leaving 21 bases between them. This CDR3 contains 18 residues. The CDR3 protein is CAISGPGHSASRTDTQYF. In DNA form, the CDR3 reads TGTGCCATCAGTGGCCCAGGCCATAGCGCGTCCCGCACAGATACGCAGTATTTT.

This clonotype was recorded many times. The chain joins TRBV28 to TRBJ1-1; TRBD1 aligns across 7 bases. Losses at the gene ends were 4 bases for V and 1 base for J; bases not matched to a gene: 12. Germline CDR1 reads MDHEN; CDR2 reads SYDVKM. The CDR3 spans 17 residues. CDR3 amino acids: CASSSASRGLGNTEAFF. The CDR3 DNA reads TGTGCCAGCAGTTCAGCCTCAAGGGGGCTGGGGAACACTGAAGCTTTCTTT.

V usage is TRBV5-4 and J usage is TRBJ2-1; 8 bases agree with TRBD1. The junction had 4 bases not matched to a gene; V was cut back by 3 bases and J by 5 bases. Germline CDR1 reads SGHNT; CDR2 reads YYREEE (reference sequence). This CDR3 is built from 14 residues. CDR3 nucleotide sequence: TGTGCCAGCAGCTCTAAGACAGGGGACAATGAGCAGTTCTTC. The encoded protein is CASSSKTGDNEQFF.

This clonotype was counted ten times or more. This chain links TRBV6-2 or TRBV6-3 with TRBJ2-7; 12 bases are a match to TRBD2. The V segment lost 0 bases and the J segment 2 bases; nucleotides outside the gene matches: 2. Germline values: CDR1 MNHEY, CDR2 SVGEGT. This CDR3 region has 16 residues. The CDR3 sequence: CASSYSTSGGPYEQYF. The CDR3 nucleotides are TGTGCCAGCAGTTACTCGACTAGCGGGGGTCCCTACGAGCAGTACTTC.

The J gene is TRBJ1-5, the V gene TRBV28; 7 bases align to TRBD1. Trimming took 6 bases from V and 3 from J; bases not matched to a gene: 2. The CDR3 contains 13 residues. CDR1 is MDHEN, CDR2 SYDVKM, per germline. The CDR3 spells CASRGQTNQPQHF. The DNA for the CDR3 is TGTGCCAGCAGGGGACAGACCAATCAGCCCCAGCATTTT.

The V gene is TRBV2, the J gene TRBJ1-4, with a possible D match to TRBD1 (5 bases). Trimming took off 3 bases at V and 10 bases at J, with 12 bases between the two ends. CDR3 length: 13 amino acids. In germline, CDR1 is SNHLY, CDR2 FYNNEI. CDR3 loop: CASSDGGRGKLFF. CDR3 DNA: TGTGCCAGCAGTGACGGAGGGAGGGGAAAACTGTTTTTT.

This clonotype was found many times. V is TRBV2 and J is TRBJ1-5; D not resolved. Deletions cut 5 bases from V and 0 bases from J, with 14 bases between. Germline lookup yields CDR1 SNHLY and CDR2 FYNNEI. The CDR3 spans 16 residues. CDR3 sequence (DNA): TGTGCCAGCAGTCAATCAGGCCTCCATAGCAATCAGCCCCAGCATTTT. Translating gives CASSQSGLHSNQPQHF.

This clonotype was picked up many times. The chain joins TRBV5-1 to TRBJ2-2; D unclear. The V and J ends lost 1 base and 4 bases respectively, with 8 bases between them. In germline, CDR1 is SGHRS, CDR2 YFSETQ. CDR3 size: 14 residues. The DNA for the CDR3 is TGCGCCAGCAGCTTGTTGGCATCCACCGGGGAGCTGTTTTTT. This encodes CASSLLASTGELFF.

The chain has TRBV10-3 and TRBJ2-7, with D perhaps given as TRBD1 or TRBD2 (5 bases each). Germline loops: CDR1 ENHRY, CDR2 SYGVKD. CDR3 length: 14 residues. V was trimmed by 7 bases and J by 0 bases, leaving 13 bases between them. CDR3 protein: CAINPGTSSYEQYF. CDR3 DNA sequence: TGTGCCATCAACCCCGGGACGTCCTCCTACGAGCAGTACTTC.

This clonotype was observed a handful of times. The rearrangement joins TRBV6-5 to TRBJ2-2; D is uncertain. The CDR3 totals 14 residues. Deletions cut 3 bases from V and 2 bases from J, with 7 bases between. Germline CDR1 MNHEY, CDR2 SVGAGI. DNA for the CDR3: TGTGCCAGCAGTTATGGCGGTAACACCGGGGAGCTGTTTTTT. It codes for CASSYGGNTGELFF.

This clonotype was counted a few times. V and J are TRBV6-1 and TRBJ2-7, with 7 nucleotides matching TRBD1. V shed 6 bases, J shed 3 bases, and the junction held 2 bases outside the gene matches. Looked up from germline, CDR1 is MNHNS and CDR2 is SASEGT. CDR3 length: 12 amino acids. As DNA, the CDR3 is TGTGCCAGCAGAGCAGGGGGCTACGAGCAGTACTTC. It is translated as CASRAGGYEQYF.

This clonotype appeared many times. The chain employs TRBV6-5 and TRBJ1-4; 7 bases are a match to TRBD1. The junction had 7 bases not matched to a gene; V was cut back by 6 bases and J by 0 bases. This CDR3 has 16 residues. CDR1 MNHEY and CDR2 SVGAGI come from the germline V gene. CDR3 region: CASRETGTATNEKLFF. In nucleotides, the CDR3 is TGTGCCAGCAGGGAGACAGGGACAGCAACTAATGAAAAACTGTTTTTT.

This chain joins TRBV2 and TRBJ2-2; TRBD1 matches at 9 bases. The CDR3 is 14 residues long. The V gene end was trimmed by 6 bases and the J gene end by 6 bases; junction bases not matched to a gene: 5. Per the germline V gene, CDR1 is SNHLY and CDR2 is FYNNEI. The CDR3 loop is CASSLGQGSGELFF. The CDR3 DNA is TGTGCCAGCAGCCTGGGACAGGGCTCCGGGGAGCTGTTTTTT. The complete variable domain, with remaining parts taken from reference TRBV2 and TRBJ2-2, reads EPEVTQTPSHQVTQMGQEVILRCVPISNHLYFYWYRQILGQKVEFLVSFYNNEISEKSEIFDDQFSVERPDGSNFTLKIRSTKLEDSAMYFCASSLGQGSGELFFGEGSRLTVL.

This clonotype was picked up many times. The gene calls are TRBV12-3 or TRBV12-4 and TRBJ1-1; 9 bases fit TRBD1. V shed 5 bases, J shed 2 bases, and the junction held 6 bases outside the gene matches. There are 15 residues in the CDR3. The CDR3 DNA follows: TGTGCCAGCAGTACTACAGGGGGCCCAAACACTGAAGCTTTCTTT. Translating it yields CASSTTGGPNTEAFF.

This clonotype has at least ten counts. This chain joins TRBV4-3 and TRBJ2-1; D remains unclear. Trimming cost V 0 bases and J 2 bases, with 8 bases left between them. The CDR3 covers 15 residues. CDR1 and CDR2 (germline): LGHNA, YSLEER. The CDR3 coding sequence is TGCGCCAGCAGCCAAGAACTTGGGACCTACAATGAGCAGTTCTTC. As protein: CASSQELGTYNEQFF.

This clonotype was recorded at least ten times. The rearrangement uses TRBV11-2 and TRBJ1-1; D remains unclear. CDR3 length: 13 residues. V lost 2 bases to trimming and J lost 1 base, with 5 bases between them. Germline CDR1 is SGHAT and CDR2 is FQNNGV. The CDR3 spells CASSLHRNTEAFF. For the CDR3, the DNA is TGTGCCAGCAGCTTACACAGGAACACTGAAGCTTTCTTT.

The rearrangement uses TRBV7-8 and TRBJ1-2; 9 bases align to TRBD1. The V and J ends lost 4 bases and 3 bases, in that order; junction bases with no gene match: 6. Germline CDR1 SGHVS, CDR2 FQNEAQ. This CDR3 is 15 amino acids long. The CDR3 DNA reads TGTGCCAGCAGCTCGCAACAGGGGGCCGACTATGGCTACACCTTC. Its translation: CASSSQQGADYGYTF.